Given below is one T cell receptor (beta chain) in context. Its antigen is still unknown. Data came from immunoSEQ multiplex PCR; TCRdb stores just in-frame clones and leaves some out. Of over 25,000 clones detected, around 87% appear once; the ten largest clones hold 9.5% to 15%. The record originates from a study of STAT3 mutations in large granular lymphocyte leukemia. Whole-study results and caveats: Suggested: STAT3 mutation was not the ancestral event for these clonal expansions. All newly emerging clones after therapy were STAT3 wild type. In some patients, a small highly pathogenic clone possibly went undetected. At least one immunodominant TCR beta clonotype appeared in every T-cell large granular lymphocyte leukemia patient. Variable sampling intervals and differing treatment regimens complicated linking therapy response to TCR clonal burden changes.

Per germline, CDR1 SGHRS and CDR2 YFSETQ. The CDR3 is made up of 13 amino acids. V lost 2 bases, J lost 10 bases, and 8 bases stayed unmatched. The sample taken for sequencing was peripheral blood mononuclear cells. The sequence was obtained from a man aged 55 to 70 with T-cell large granular lymphocyte leukemia. Some clones in this sample may be carry-over from other donors' samples. This chain uses TRBV5-1 with TRBJ1-2; 7 bases fit TRBD1. The CDR3 loop is CASSLSGTENYTF. The CDR3, as DNA: TGCGCCAGCAGCTTATCCGGGACAGAAAACTACACCTTC.